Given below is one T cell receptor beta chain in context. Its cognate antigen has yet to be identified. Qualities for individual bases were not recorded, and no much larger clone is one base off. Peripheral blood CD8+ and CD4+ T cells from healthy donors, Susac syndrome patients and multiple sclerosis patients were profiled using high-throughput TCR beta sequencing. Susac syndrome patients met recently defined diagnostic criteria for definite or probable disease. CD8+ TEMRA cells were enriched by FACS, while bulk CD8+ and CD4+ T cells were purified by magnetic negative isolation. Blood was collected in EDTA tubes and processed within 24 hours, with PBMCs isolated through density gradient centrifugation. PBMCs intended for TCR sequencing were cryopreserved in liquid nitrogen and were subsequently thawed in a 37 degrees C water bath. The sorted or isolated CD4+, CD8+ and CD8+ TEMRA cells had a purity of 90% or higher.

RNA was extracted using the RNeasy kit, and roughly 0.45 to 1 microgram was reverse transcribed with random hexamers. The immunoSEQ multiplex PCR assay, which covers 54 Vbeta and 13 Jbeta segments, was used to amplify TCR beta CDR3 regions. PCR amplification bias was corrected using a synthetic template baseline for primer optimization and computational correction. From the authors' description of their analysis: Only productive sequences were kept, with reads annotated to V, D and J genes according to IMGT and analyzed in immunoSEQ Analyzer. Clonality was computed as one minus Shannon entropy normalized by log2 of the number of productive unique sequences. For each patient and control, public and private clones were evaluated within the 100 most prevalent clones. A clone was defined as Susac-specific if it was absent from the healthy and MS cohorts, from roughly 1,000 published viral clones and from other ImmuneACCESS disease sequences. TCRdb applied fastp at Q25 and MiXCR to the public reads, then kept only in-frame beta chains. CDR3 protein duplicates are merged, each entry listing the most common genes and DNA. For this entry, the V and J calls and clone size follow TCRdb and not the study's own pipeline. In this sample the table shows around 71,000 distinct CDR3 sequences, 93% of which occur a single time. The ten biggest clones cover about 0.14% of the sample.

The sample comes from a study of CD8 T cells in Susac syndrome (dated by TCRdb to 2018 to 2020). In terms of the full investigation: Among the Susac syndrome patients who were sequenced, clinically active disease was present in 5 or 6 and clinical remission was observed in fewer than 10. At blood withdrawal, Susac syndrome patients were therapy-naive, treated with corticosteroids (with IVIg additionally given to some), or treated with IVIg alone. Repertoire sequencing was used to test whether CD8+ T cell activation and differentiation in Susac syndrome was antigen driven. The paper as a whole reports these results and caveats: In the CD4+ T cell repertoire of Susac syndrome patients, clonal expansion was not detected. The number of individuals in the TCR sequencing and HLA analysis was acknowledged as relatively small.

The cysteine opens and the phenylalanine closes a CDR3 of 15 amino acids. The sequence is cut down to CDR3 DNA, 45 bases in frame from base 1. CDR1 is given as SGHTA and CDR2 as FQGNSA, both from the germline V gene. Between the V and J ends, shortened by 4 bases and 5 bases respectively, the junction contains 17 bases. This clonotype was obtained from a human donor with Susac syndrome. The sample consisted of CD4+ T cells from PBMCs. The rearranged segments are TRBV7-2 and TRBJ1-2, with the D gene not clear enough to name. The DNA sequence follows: TGTGCCAGCAGCTCTAGGGTGGTTCAGGTATATGGCTACACCTTC. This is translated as CASSSRVVQVYGYTF.